This T cell receptor beta chain originates from a study of blood T cell repertoires in COVID-19. Study-wide context: Acute and convalescent COVID-19 specimens originated in the United States, Italy and Spain. T cells, B-cell-depleted T cells, or PBMCs supplied cDNA or gDNA.

The assay was immunoSEQ multiplex PCR, and TCRdb's table has in-frame clones only and misses some. The data show about 160,000 clones, more than 75% seen once. The CDR3 length is 16 residues. V dropped 6 bases and J dropped 2; count of bases not matched to a gene: 8. Germline assignment: CDR1 SNHLY and CDR2 FYNNEI. Input material: peripheral blood. V gene TRBV2 combines with J gene TRBJ1-5; 9 positions agree with TRBD1. This TCR derives from a woman in her seventies with COVID-19, enrolled during active disease. CDR3 bases: TGTGCCAGCAGGGACAGGGGAGGAAGGGGCAATCAGCCCCAGCATTTT. Translated, it gives CASRDRGGRGNQPQHF.